This TCR beta chain originates from a study of identical twins. About this clonotype itself: Its specificity is unknown.

CDR3 length: 13 amino acids. Germline V lookup: CDR1 MNHNS, CDR2 SASEGT. The V gene end was trimmed by 6 bases and the J gene end by 4 bases; junction bases not matched to a gene: 6. In TCRdb, the 5' RACE reads were re-called with MiXCR into one record per CDR3 protein. The sample lists 450,000 or so distinct CDR3 sequences, 11% to 15% occurring once. The study's findings and limits: Out-of-frame TCR alpha sharing observed in monozygotic twins exceeded model estimates. Insertions ran lower in abundant cord blood beta clonotypes, though not in memory repertoires.

This same sample was also part of a study on yellow fever vaccine responses in identical twins.

This TCR derives from a woman younger than 30 in good health. Sample: CD4+ T cells sorted from blood. The chain is built from TRBV6-1 and TRBJ2-7; 7 nucleotides match TRBD1. CDR3 DNA: TGTGCCAGCAGACGGGACAGATTATACGAGCAGTACTTC. It yields the protein CASRRDRLYEQYF.